The present entry profiles one T cell receptor beta chain with its context. Antigen unknown. This sample is part of a study of cytomegalovirus exposure and HLA in healthy donors. Study information: Earlier sequencing of about 179 million T cells yielded nearly 120 million unique TCR beta sequences. Researchers found that 81% of 398 genotyped donors fell within the Caucasian-associated ancestry cluster. Study results and caveats: Donors were assumed by presence/absence analyses to have roughly uniform sequencing depth.

This CDR3 contains 15 residues. The trim removed 2 bases at V and 3 bases at J, leaving 3 bases unmatched. CDR1 is SGHAT and CDR2 is FQNNGV in the germline V gene. Use of 60 Vbeta and 13 Jbeta primers characterized the PCR. Source study methods: An analysis that came later counted tens of millions of unique TCR beta chains, 9 million to 12 million shared. TCRdb keeps only in-frame clones here, not all; method: immunoSEQ multiplex PCR. The D gene and trimming were derived from the DNA, and the V and J assignments and clone size from that table. The sample yields about 120,000 clones, 60% to 85% seen once.

This sequence was found in a female donor in good health and CMV-seronegative. This rearrangement joins TRBV11-2 to TRBJ2-3; TRBD1 matches 9 bases. Material for sequencing was PBMCs. The chain's CDR3 is CASSLSGTGTDTQYF. In nucleotides, the CDR3 is TGTGCCAGCAGCTTATCCGGGACAGGGACAGATACGCAGTATTTT.